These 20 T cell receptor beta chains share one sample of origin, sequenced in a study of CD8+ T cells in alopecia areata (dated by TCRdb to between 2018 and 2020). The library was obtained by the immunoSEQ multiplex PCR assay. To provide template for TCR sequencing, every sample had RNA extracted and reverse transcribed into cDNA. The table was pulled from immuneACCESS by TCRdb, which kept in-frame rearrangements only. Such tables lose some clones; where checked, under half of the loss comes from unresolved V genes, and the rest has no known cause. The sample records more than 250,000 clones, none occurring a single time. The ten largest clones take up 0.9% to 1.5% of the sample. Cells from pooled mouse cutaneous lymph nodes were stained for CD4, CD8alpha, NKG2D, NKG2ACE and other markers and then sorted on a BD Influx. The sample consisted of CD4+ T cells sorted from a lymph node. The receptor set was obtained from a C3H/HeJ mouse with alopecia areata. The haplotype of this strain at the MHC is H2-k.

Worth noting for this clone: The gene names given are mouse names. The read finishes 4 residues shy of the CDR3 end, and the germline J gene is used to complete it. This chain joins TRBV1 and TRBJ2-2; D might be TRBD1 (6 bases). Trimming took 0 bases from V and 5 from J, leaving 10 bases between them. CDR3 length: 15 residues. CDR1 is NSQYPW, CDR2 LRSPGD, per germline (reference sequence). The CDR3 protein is CTCSADPQGTGQLYF. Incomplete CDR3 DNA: TGCACCTGCAGTGCAGACCCACAGGGAACCGGG.

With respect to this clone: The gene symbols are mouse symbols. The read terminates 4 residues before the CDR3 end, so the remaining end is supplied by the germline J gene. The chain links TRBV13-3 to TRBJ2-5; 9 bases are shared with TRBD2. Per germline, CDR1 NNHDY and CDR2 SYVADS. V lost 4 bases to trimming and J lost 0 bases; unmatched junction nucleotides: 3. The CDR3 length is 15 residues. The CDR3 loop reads CASSRDWENQDTQYF. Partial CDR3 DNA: TGTGCCAGCAGTCGGGACTGGGAGAACCAAGAC.

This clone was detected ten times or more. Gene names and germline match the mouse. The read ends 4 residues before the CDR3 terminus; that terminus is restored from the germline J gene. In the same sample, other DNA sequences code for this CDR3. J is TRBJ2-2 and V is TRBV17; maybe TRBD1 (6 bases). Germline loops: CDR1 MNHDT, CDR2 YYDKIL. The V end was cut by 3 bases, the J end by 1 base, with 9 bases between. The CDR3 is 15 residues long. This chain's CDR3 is CASSRVGQNTGQLYF. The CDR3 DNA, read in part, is TGTGCTAGCAGTAGGGTGGGACAAAACACCGGG.

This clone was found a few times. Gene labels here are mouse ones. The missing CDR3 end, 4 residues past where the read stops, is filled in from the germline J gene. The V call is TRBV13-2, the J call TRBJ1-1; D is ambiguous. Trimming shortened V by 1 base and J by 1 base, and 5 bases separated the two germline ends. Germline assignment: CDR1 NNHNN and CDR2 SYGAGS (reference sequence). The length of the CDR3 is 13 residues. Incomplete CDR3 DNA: TGTGCCAGCGGTGATTACAAAAACACA. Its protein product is CASGDYKNT. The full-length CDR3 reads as CASGDYKNTEVFF.

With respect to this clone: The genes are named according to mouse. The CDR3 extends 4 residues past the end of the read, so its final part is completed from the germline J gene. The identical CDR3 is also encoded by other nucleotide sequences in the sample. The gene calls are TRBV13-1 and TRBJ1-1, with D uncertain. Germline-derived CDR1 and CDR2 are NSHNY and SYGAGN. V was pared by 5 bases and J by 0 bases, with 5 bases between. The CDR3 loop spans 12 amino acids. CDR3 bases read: TGTGCCAGCAGCGTTGCAAACACA. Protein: CASSVANT. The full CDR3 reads CASSVANTEVFF.

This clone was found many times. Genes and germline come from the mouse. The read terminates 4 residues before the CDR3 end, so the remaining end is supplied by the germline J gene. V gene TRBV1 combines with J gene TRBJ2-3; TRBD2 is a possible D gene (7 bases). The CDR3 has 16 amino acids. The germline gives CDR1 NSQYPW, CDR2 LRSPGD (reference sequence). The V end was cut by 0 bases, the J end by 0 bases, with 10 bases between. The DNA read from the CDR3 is TGCACCTGCAGTGCAGATCTGGGGGCTAGTGCAGAA. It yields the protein CTCSADLGASAE. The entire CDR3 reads CTCSADLGASAETLYF.

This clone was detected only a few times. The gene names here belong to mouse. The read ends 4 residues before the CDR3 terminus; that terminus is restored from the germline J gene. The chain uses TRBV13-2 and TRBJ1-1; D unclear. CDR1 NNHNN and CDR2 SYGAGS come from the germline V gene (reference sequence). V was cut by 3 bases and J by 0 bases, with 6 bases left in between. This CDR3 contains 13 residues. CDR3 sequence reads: CASGASANTEVFF. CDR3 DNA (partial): TGTGCCAGCGGTGCCAGTGCAAACACA.

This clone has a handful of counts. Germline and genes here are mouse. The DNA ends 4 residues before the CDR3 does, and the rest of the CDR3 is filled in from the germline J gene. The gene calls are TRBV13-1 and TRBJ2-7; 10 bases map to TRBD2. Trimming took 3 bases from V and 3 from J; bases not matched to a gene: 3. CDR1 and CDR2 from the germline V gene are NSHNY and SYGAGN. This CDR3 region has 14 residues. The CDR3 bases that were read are TGTGCCAGCAGTGGGGACTGGGGCCTCTAT. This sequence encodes CASSGDWGLY. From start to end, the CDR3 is CASSGDWGLYEQYF.

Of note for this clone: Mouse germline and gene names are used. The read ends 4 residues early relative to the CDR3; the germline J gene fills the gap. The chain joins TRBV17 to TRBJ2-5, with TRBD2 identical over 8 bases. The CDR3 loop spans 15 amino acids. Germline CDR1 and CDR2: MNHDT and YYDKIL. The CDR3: CASSRDLGGVDTQYF. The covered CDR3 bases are TGTGCTAGCAGTAGAGATCTGGGGGGCGTGGAC.

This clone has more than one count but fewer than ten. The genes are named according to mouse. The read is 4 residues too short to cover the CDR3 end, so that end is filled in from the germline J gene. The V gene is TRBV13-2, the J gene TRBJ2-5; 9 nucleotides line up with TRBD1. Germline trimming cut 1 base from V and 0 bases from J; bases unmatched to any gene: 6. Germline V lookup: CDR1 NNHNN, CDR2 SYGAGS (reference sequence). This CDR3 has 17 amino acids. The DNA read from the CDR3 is TGTGCCAGCGGTGATACCACAGGGGGCCTTAACCAAGAC. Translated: CASGDTTGGLNQD. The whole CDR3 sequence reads CASGDTTGGLNQDTQYF.

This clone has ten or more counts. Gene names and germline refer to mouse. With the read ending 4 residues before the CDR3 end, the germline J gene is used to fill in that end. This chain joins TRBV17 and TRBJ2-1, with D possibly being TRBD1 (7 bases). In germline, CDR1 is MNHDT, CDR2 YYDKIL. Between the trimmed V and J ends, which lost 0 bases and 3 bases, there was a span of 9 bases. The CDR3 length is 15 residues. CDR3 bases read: TGTGCTAGCAGTAGAGAAAGGGGGCTCTATGCT. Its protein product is CASSRERGLYA. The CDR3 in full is CASSRERGLYAEQFF.

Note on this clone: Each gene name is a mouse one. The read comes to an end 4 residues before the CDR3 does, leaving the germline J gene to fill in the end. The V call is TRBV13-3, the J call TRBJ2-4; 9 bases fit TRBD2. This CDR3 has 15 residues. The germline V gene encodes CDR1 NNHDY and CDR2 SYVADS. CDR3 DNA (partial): TGTGCCAGCAGTGAATTGGGGGGGCGCGGGAAC. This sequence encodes CASSELGGRGN. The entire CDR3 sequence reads CASSELGGRGNTLYF.

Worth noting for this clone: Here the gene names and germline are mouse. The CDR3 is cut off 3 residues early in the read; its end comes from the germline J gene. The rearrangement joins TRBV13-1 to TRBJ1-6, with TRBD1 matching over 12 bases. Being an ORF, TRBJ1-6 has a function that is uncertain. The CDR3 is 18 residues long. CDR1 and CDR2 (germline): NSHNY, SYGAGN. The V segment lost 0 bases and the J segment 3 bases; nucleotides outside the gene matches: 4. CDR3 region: CASSDDGTGGDYNSPLYF. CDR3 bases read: TGTGCCAGCAGTGATGATGGGACAGGGGGCGACTATAATTCGCCC.

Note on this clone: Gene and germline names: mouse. CDR3 DNA (partial): TGTGCCAGCACTGGGGGTAGTCAAAAC. Translating gives CASTGGSQN. In full, the CDR3 is CASTGGSQNTLYF. J is TRBJ2-4 and V is TRBV13-1; 7 nucleotides match TRBD2. The DNA ends 4 residues before the CDR3 does, and the rest of the CDR3 is filled in from the germline J gene. Trimming removed 6 bases from V and 0 bases from J; junction bases left unmatched: 1. The germline gives CDR1 NSHNY, CDR2 SYGAGN. The CDR3 totals 13 residues.

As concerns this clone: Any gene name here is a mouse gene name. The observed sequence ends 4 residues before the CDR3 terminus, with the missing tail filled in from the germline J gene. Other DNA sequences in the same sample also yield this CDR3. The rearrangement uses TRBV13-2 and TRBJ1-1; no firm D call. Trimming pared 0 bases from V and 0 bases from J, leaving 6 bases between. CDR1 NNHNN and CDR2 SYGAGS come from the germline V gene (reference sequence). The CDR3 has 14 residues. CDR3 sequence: CASGDGGANTEVFF. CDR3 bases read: TGTGCCAGCGGTGATGGGGGTGCAAACACA.

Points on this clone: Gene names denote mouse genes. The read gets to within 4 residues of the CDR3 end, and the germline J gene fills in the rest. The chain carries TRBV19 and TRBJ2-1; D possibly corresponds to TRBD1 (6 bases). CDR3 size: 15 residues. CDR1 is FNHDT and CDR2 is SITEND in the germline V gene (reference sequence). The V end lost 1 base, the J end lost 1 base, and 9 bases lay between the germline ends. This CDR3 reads CASSIWGQNYAEQFF. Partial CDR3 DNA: TGTGCCAGCAGTATATGGGGACAAAACTATGCT.

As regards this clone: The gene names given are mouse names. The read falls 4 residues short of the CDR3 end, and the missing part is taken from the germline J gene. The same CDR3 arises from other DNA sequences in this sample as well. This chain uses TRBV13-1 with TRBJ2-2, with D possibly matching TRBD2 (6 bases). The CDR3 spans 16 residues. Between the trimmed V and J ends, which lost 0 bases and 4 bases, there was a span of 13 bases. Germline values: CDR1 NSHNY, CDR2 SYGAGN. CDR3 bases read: TGTGCCAGCAGTGATGCCCGGGGGGTTGGCACCGGG. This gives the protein CASSDARGVGTG. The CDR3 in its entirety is CASSDARGVGTGQLYF.

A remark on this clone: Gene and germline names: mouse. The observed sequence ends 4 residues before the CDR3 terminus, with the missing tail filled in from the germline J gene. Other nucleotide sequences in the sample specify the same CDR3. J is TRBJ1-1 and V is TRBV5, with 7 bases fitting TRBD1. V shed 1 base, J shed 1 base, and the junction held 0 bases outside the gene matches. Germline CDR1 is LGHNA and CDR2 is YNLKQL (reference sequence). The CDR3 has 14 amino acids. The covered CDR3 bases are TGTGCCAGCAGCCAAGCAGGGGGGAACACA. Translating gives CASSQAGGNT. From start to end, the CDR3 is CASSQAGGNTEVFF.

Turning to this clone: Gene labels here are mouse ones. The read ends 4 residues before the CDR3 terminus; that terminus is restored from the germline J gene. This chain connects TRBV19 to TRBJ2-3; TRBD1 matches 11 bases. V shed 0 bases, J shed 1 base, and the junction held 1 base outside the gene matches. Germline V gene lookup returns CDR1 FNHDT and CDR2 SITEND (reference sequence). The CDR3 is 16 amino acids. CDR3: CASSIGGQGGAETLYF. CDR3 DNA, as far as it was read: TGTGCCAGCAGTATAGGGGGACAGGGGGGTGCAGAA.

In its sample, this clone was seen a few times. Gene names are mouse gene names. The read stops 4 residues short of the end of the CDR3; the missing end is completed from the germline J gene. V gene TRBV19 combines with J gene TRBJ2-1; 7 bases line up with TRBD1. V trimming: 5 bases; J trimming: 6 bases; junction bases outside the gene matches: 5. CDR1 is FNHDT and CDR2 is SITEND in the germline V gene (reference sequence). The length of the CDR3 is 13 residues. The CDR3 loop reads CASRHRGGAEQFF. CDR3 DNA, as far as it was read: TGTGCCAGCAGACACAGGGGTGGTGCT.